Reported below is one TCR beta chain. Its antigen remains unknown. This entry belongs to a study of cytomegalovirus exposure and HLA in healthy donors. Study-level findings and limits: It was confirmed in vitro that a few of the CMV-associated chains were specific for CMV antigens. Published work reported that the classifier diagnosed cytomegalovirus status with high specificity and sensitivity. The study labeled 150 or so TCR beta chains cytomegalovirus-associated.

The donors were members of the validation cohort, which comprised 120 subjects and was separate from the first cohort of roughly 700 subjects. TCRdb's copy holds only in-frame clones and misses some; the assay was immunoSEQ multiplex PCR. This sample carries roughly 100,000 clones, roughly 95% of them seen once, and the ten largest clones take roughly 0.89%. The CDR3 runs to 15 residues. Germline CDR1 KGHSH, CDR2 LQKENI. V was clipped by 3 bases and J by 8 bases, with 19 bases between them. Material: PBMCs. The chain has TRBV18 and TRBJ1-2; D perhaps matches TRBD1 (6 bases). The clonotype comes from a young woman in good health and CMV-seronegative. Here the CDR3 reads CASSPGVGGESGYTF. CDR3 sequence (DNA): TGTGCCAGCTCACCGGGGGTTGGGGGCGAATCCGGCTACACCTTC.